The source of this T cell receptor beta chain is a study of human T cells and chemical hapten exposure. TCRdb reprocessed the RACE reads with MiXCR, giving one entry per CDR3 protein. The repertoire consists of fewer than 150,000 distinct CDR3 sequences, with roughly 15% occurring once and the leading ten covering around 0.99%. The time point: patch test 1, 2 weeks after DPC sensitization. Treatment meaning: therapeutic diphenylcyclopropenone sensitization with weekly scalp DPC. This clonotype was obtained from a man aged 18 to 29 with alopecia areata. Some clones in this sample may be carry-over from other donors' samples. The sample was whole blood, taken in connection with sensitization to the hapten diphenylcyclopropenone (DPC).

CDR3 protein: CASSLLLRLAGGDEQYF. The CDR3 region has the DNA TGTGCCAGCAGCTTATTATTAAGACTAGCGGGGGGAGACGAGCAGTACTTC. The chain has TRBV7-2 and TRBJ2-7, with TRBD2 matching over 13 bases. V lost 2 bases and J lost 5; bases outside the gene matches: 9. The length of the CDR3 is 17 residues. Germline V gene sequence: CDR1 SGHTA, CDR2 FQGNSA.